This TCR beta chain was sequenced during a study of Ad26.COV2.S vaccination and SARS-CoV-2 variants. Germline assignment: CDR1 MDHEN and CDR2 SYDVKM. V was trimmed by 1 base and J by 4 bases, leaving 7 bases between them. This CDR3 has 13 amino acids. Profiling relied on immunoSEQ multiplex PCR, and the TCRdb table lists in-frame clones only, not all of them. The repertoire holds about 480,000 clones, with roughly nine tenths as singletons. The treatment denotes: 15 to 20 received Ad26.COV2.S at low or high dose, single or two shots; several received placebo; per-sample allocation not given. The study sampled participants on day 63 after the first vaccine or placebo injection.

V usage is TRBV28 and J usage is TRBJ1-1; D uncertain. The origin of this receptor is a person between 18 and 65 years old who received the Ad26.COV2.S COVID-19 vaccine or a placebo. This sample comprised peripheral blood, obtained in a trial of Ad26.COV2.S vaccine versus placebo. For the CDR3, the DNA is TGTGCCAGCAGTTTATTGTGGAGCACTGAAGCTTTCTTT. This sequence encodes CASSLLWSTEAFF.